A single sample gave rise to the 20 T cell receptor beta chains below, sequenced in a study of OX40 agonist ivuxolimab in advanced cancers. Measured with immunoSEQ multiplex PCR; TCRdb has only the in-frame clones, and not every one. This sample has tens of thousands of clones, with approximately 84% found just once. The sample consisted of CD4+ or CD8+ T cells sorted from blood, taken in a trial of the OX40 agonist ivuxolimab. These receptors came from an adult with an advanced solid tumor such as melanoma, head and neck, liver or kidney cancer.

V usage is TRBV16 and J usage is TRBJ2-7; D gene unclear. This CDR3 spans 14 amino acids. CDR1 and CDR2 (germline): KGHSY, FQNENV. V was pared by 5 bases and J by 3 bases, with 14 bases between. The DNA for the CDR3 is TGTGCCAGCAGCGAAGGGTCTTTTTTCTACGAGCAGTACTTC. Its translation is CASSEGSFFYEQYF.

In this sample, this clone turned up once. The chain recombines TRBV23-1 with TRBJ2-7, with a tentative D call TRBD1 (5 bases). TRBV23-1 is an ORF for which the function is uncertain. V lost 0 bases and J lost 3, with 9 bases in between. The CDR3 is made up of 14 amino acids. CDR3 residues: CASSQSRGNYEQYF. CDR3 coding DNA: TGCGCCAGCAGTCAATCAAGGGGAAACTACGAGCAGTACTTC.

This chain links TRBV9 with TRBJ2-1; 7 bases match TRBD1. The CDR3 runs 15 residues. V shed 3 bases, J shed 9 bases, and the junction held 12 bases outside the gene matches. CDR1 SGDLS and CDR2 YYNGEE come from the germline V gene. CDR3 loop: CASSALTRGSGEQFF. The CDR3 bases are TGTGCCAGCAGCGCGCTCACCAGGGGGAGCGGTGAGCAGTTCTTC.

The chain uses TRBV4-2 and TRBJ2-1; D is ambiguous. Germline V lookup: CDR1 LGHNA, CDR2 YNFKEQ. V dropped 0 bases and J dropped 4 bases, with 7 bases sitting between them. CDR3 length: 14 residues. The CDR3 loop is CASSQEGPYNEQFF. The CDR3, as DNA: TGTGCCAGCAGCCAAGAGGGCCCGTACAATGAGCAGTTCTTC.

As DNA, the CDR3 is TGTGCCAGCAGTTTACAGGGGGCGGATCAGCCCCAGCATTTT. This gives the protein CASSLQGADQPQHF. V usage is TRBV2 and J usage is TRBJ1-5, with 9 bases aligning to TRBD1. Germline CDR1 is SNHLY and CDR2 is FYNNEI. The CDR3 loop spans 14 amino acids. V dropped 5 bases and J dropped 5; count of bases not matched to a gene: 4.

V and J are TRBV2 and TRBJ2-3, with D tentatively TRBD1 or TRBD2 (5 bases each). Germline V CDR1 and CDR2: SNHLY, FYNNEI. V dropped 2 bases and J dropped 9 bases, with 9 bases sitting between them. The CDR3 length is 12 residues. CDR3 DNA: TGTGCCAGCAGTGAATACGGGGCCACGCAGTATTTT. Its translation: CASSEYGATQYF.

CDR3 protein: CASSLVGTGLSSYNSPLHF. The CDR3 DNA follows: TGTGCCAGCAGCTTGGTTGGGACAGGGCTTAGCTCCTATAATTCACCCCTCCACTTT. The J gene is TRBJ1-6, the V gene TRBV5-5; 9 bases are a match to TRBD1. The V gene end was trimmed by 0 bases and the J gene end by 0 bases; junction bases not matched to a gene: 7. The CDR3 extends over 19 amino acids. Germline V gene lookup returns CDR1 SGHKS and CDR2 YYEKEE (reference sequence).

The chain joins TRBV29-1 to TRBJ1-2; no clear D. The V gene lost 3 bases and the J gene lost 7 bases, with 9 bases spanning the gap. The CDR3 covers 11 residues. Per the germline V gene, CDR1 is SQVTM and CDR2 is ANQGSEA. This CDR3 reads CSVEQVGGYTF. CDR3 in DNA: TGCAGCGTTGAGCAGGTCGGTGGCTACACCTTC.

The chain has TRBV7-9 and TRBJ1-2, with 11 bases fitting TRBD1. V was pared by 6 bases and J by 6 bases, with 9 bases of the junction left unmatched. The CDR3 has 15 amino acids. Per germline, CDR1 SEHNR and CDR2 FQNEAQ (reference sequence). In nucleotides, the CDR3 is TGTGCCAGCAGTTTGATTGGACAGGGGGCGAATGGCTACACCTTC. Translated: CASSLIGQGANGYTF.

This clone has more than one count but fewer than ten. The chain is built from TRBV2 and TRBJ2-1, with 9 positions matching TRBD2. This CDR3 region has 13 residues. Germline CDR1 and CDR2: SNHLY and FYNNEI. The V and J ends lost 0 bases and 15 bases, in that order; junction bases with no gene match: 6. This CDR3 is CASSEAEGTSLFF. CDR3 coding DNA: TGTGCCAGCAGTGAAGCGGAAGGGACTAGCTTGTTCTTC.

V and J are TRBV7-6 and TRBJ2-1; 10 positions match TRBD1. Per the germline V gene, CDR1 is SGHVS and CDR2 is FNYEAQ. J gave up 7 bases and V 5 bases, and 8 bases lay outside the gene matches. This CDR3 is 15 amino acids long. This CDR3 reads CASSGGTGVSNEQFF. In nucleotides, the CDR3 is TGTGCCAGCAGCGGTGGGACAGGGGTTTCAAATGAGCAGTTCTTC.

A note on this clone: Other DNA sequences in the sample encode the same CDR3. V is TRBV5-1 and J is TRBJ2-7; TRBD1 might be the D (6 bases). CDR1 is SGHRS and CDR2 is YFSETQ in the germline V gene. The CDR3 length is 16 residues. V shed 0 bases and J shed 1 base, with 14 bases lying between them. CDR3 DNA sequence: TGCGCCAGCAGCTTGGTAGGGGGTCTGGGATCCTACGAGCAGTACTTC. Translating gives CASSLVGGLGSYEQYF.

The rearrangement joins TRBV5-1 to TRBJ2-3; D not certain. CDR3 size: 14 residues. With 0 bases removed from V and 3 bases from J, the gap between germline ends came to 8 bases. Germline CDR1 and CDR2: SGHRS and YFSETQ. CDR3: CASSLEATTDTQYF. CDR3 bases: TGCGCCAGCAGCTTGGAGGCGACTACAGATACGCAGTATTTT.

This sequence joins TRBV7-6 and TRBJ2-2; 12 nucleotides align to TRBD1. There are 16 residues in the CDR3. Germline V gives CDR1 SGHVS, CDR2 FNYEAQ. The ends lost 1 base at V and 6 bases at J; junction bases unmatched: 3. The CDR3, as DNA: TGTGCCAGCAGCTTAGTTGGGACAGGGGGCCCCGGGGAGCTGTTTTTT. This gives the protein CASSLVGTGGPGELFF.

The genes are TRBV19 and TRBJ1-5; a weak D match, TRBD1 (6 bases). Germline-derived CDR1 and CDR2 are LNHDA and SQIVND (reference sequence). Trimming shortened V by 3 bases and J by 4 bases, and 10 bases separated the two germline ends. This CDR3 is built from 14 residues. The CDR3 DNA follows: TGTGCCAGTAGTATTAATGACAGGAATCAGCCCCAGCATTTT. Its translation: CASSINDRNQPQHF.

V gene TRBV18 combines with J gene TRBJ2-1; a possible D gene is TRBD2 (6 bases). Germline values: CDR1 KGHSH, CDR2 LQKENI. The CDR3 is made up of 18 amino acids. The ends were cut back, 2 bases at V and 4 bases at J, with 21 bases in the middle. The CDR3 bases are TGTGCCAGCTCACCATGGGACTCCCTCCTCCGGTTATACAATGAGCAGTTCTTC. It encodes CASSPWDSLLRLYNEQFF.

Of note for this clone: Germline is not matched at one junction end, which may reflect a read error. V and J are TRBV4-1 and TRBJ2-5; no reliable D call. The length of the CDR3 is 15 residues. Germline assignment: CDR1 MGHRA and CDR2 YSYEKL. The DNA of the CDR3 is TGCGCCAGCAGCCAAGTTTTGGCAGACCAAGGGACCCAGTACTTC. As protein: CASSQVLADQGTQYF.

This clone appeared once. CDR3 loop: CASSFGLGAYEQYF. DNA of the CDR3: TGCGCCAGCAGCTTCGGACTAGGGGCCTACGAGCAGTACTTC. The chain carries TRBV5-1 and TRBJ2-7; 7 bases are shared with TRBD2. The length of the CDR3 is 14 residues. Germline assignment: CDR1 SGHRS and CDR2 YFSETQ. The V gene end was trimmed by 2 bases and the J gene end by 2 bases; junction bases not matched to a gene: 4. The variable domain in full, with the rest retrieved from reference TRBV5-1 and TRBJ2-7, is KAGVTQTPRYLIKTRGQQVTLSCSPISGHRSVSWYQQTPGQGLQFLFEYFSETQRNKGNFPGRFSGRQFSNSRSEMNVSTLELGDSALYLCASSFGLGAYEQYFGPGTRLTVT.

The chain employs TRBV5-1 and TRBJ2-5; D possibly matches TRBD1 or TRBD2 (5 bases each). The CDR3 consists of 13 residues. The V gene lost 0 bases and the J gene lost 5 bases, with 8 bases spanning the gap. Germline V lookup: CDR1 SGHRS, CDR2 YFSETQ. The CDR3 region is CASSLAGAETQYF. The CDR3 DNA is TGCGCCAGCAGCTTGGCCGGGGCCGAGACCCAGTACTTC. Full variable domain (remainder filled in from reference TRBV5-1 and TRBJ2-5): KAGVTQTPRYLIKTRGQQVTLSCSPISGHRSVSWYQQTPGQGLQFLFEYFSETQRNKGNFPGRFSGRQFSNSRSEMNVSTLELGDSALYLCASSLAGAETQYFGPGTRLLVL.

V gene TRBV18 combines with J gene TRBJ2-1; 12 positions agree with TRBD2. Germline V gene sequence: CDR1 KGHSH, CDR2 LQKENI. V lost 3 bases and J lost 6; bases outside the gene matches: 3. The CDR3 runs to 15 residues. The CDR3 loop is CASSPSGLAGNEQFF. In nucleotides, the CDR3 is TGTGCCAGCTCACCCTCGGGACTAGCGGGCAATGAGCAGTTCTTC.